The next 11 T cell receptor beta chains were all read from a single sample in a study of OX40 agonist ivuxolimab in advanced cancers. Sequencing was performed with immunoSEQ multiplex PCR; in TCRdb, only in-frame clones are kept and a portion is missing. The sample has 50,000 to 65,000 clones, about nine tenths seen once. Sequenced here: CD4+ or CD8+ T cells sorted from blood, sampled in a trial of the OX40 agonist ivuxolimab. These receptors all stem from an adult with an advanced solid tumor such as melanoma, head and neck, liver or kidney cancer.

The chain employs TRBV28 and TRBJ2-7; 7 positions agree with TRBD2. Losses at the gene ends were 7 bases for V and 2 bases for J; bases not matched to a gene: 8. CDR3 length: 14 amino acids. Germline assignment: CDR1 MDHEN and CDR2 SYDVKM. The CDR3 DNA follows: TGTGCCAGCATCGGCGGGAGCTCACCCTACGAGCAGTACTTC. It yields the protein CASIGGSSPYEQYF.

This chain joins TRBV19 and TRBJ2-5; D is tentatively TRBD1 or TRBD2 (5 bases each). The J call may be in error: the DNA end matches TRBJ2-7 better. Germline loops: CDR1 LNHDA, CDR2 SQIVND (reference sequence). This CDR3 comprises 13 residues. The CDR3 here is CASSIYGGYEQYF. Here the CDR3 DNA reads TGTGCCAGTAGTATATATGGGGGCTACGAGCAGTACTTC.

The CDR3 coding sequence is TGCGCCAGCAGTGAGAACTACAAAGAGACCCAGTACTTC. Translated: CASSENYKETQYF. The chain recombines TRBV10-2 with TRBJ2-5; no clear D gene. V was pared by 2 bases and J by 3 bases, with 7 bases between. Germline lookup yields CDR1 WSHSY and CDR2 SAAADI. The CDR3 is 13 residues long.

The J gene is TRBJ2-7, the V gene TRBV6-5; D is unresolved. The CDR3 length is 13 residues. The germline gives CDR1 MNHEY, CDR2 SVGAGI. The germline V and J ends were trimmed by 3 bases and 2 bases, with 8 bases remaining between them. The CDR3 region has the DNA TGTGCCAGCAGTTATGACGGAACCTACGAGCAGTACTTC. Its protein product is CASSYDGTYEQYF.

This chain links TRBV28 with TRBJ2-5, with D tentatively TRBD2 (7 bases). Trimming stripped 6 bases from V and 2 bases from J, with 19 bases between. Germline V lookup: CDR1 MDHEN, CDR2 SYDVKM. This CDR3 has 16 amino acids. For the CDR3, the DNA is TGTGCCAGCAGGAAGCTCGGGGGGCAGGCACAAGAGACCCAGTACTTC. Translated: CASRKLGGQAQETQYF.

The rearrangement joins TRBV5-4 to TRBJ2-7; 7 bases map to TRBD2. The CDR3 spans 15 residues. Per germline, CDR1 SGHNT and CDR2 YYREEE (reference sequence). Trimming cost V 0 bases and J 1 base; bases outside gene matches: 4. CDR3 coding DNA: TGTGCCAGCAGCTTGGTGGCGGGAGCGTCCTACGAGCAGTACTTC. Translating gives CASSLVAGASYEQYF.

The chain links TRBV28 to TRBJ2-5; D may be TRBD2 (6 bases). This CDR3 is 15 amino acids long. Germline V gene data show CDR1 as MDHEN and CDR2 as SYDVKM. The V gene lost 4 bases and the J gene lost 6 bases, with 18 bases spanning the gap. CDR3 sequence: CASSYTSQLAKTQYF. DNA for the CDR3: TGTGCCAGCAGTTATACTTCCCAGCTAGCGAAGACCCAGTACTTC.

CDR3 nucleotides: TGTGCCAGCAGCTCCCTAGCGGGCACAGATACGCAGTATTTT. Residues: CASSSLAGTDTQYF. The rearrangement links TRBV11-2 to TRBJ2-3; TRBD2 matches at 7 bases. Germline V CDR1 and CDR2: SGHAT, FQNNGV. V lost 4 bases, J lost 1 base, and 2 bases stayed unmatched. The CDR3 covers 14 residues.

The chain employs TRBV5-1 and TRBJ2-1, with TRBD2 as a possible D gene (7 bases). V was pared by 0 bases and J by 7 bases, with 14 bases between. The CDR3 runs to 15 residues. Germline CDR1 is SGHRS and CDR2 is YFSETQ. CDR3 in DNA: TGCGCCAGCAGCTTGGAAGGGGGAGGGCCGAATGAGCAGTTCTTC. It translates to CASSLEGGGPNEQFF.

In its sample, this clone was seen once. The CDR3 coding sequence is TGTGCCAGCAGTTTACTGGGGGGCTCCGGGGAGCTGTTTTTT. Translation: CASSLLGGSGELFF. The chain links TRBV27 to TRBJ2-2, with D possibly called TRBD1 or TRBD2 (6 bases each). V was pared by 2 bases and J by 6 bases, with 10 bases between. The CDR3 consists of 14 residues. The germline V gene encodes CDR1 MNHEY and CDR2 SMNVEV (reference sequence).

The V call is TRBV6-5, the J call TRBJ2-3; D is possibly TRBD2 (6 bases). The length of the CDR3 is 14 residues. Germline-derived CDR1 and CDR2 are MNHEY and SVGAGI. The germline V and J ends were trimmed by 6 bases and 1 base, with 11 bases remaining between them. The CDR3 loop is CASSRGLGTDTQYF. DNA of the CDR3: TGTGCCAGCAGCCGGGGACTGGGCACAGATACGCAGTATTTT.